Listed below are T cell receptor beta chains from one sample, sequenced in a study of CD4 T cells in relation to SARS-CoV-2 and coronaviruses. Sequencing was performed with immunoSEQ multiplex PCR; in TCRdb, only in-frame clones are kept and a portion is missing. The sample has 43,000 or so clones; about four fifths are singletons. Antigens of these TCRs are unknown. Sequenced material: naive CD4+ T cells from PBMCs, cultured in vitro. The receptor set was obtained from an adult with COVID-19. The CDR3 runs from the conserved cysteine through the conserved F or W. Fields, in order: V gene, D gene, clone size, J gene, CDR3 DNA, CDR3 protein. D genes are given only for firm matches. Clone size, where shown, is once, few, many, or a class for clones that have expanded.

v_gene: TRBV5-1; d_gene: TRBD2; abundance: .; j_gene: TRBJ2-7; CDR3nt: TGCGCCAGCAGCTCGGGACTAGAGAGCTACGAGCAGTACTTC; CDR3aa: CASSSGLESYEQYF
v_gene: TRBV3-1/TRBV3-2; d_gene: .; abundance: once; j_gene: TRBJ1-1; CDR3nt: TGTGCCAGCAGCCAAAACCAGGGGAACACTGAAGCTTTCTTT; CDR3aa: CASSQNQGNTEAFF
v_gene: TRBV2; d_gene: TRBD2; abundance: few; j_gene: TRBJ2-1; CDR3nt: TGTGCCAGCAGTCAGACTAGCGCCAATGAGCAGTTCTTC; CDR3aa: CASSQTSANEQFF
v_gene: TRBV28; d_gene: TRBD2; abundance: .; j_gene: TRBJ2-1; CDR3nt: TGTGCCAGCAACCCGACTAGCGGGAGACTCGGTGAGCAGTTCTTC; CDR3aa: CASNPTSGRLGEQFF
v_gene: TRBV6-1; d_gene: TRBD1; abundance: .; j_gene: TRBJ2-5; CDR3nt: TGTGCCAGCAGTGAAGCGGACAGGAAAGAGACCCAGTACTTC; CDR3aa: CASSEADRKETQYF
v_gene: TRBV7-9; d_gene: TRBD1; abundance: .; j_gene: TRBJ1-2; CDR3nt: TGTGCCAGCAGCTTGGGACAGAATCCGAACTATGGCTACACCTTC; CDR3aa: CASSLGQNPNYGYTF
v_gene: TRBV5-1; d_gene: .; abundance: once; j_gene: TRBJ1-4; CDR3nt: TGCGCCAGCAGCTTGGGAGCAACTAATGAAAAACTGTTTTTT; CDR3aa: CASSLGATNEKLFF
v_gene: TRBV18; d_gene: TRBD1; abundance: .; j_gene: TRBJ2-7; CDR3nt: TGTGCCAGCTCACTGGGGCCAGGGGGCTACGAGCAGTACTTC; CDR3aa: CASSLGPGGYEQYF
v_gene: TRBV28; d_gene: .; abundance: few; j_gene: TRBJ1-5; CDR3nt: TGTGCCAGCAGGCCCTCCTTGGCCCCAATTGGGCAGCCCCAGCATTTT; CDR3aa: CASRPSLAPIGQPQHF
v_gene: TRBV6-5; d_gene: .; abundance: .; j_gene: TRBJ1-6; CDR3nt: TGTGCCAGCAGAGTGACAGAGCCTAATTCACCCCTCCACTTT; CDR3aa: CASRVTEPNSPLHF
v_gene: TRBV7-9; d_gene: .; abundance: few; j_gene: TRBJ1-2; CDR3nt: TGTGCCAGCAGCTCCCTGACAGCCTACTATGGCTACACCTTC; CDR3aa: CASSSLTAYYGYTF
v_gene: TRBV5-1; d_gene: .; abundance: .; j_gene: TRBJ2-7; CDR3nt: TGCGCCAGCCGCCGAACCAGGGACGCCTACGAGCAGTACTTC; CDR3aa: CASRRTRDAYEQYF
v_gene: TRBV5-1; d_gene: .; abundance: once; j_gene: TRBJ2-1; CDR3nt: TGCGCCAGCAGCTTGGCTAGATCCAATGAGCAGTTCTTC; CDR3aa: CASSLARSNEQFF
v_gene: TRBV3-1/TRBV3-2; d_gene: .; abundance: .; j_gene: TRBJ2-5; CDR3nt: TGTGCCAGCAGGGCGATTCAAGAGACCCAGTACTTC; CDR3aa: CASRAIQETQYF
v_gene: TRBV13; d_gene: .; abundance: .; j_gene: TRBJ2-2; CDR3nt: TGTGCCAGCAGCTTAGATTACCCCCTCGGGGCCGACACCGGGGAGCTGTTTTTT; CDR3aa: CASSLDYPLGADTGELFF
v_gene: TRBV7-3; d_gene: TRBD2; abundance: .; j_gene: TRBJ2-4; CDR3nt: TGTGCCAGCAGGCCTTCGACTAGCGGGGGACTCTTCATTCAGTACTTC; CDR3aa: CASRPSTSGGLFIQYF
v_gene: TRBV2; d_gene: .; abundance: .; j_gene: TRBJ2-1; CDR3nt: TGTGCCAGCAGTGAAGGGTTTGGGGGACTCCTCACCTACAATGAGCAGTTCTTC; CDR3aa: CASSEGFGGLLTYNEQFF
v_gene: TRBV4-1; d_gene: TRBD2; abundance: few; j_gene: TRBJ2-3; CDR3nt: TGCGCCAGCAGCCAAGATATCCGAGCGGGAGGGAATACGCAGTATTTT; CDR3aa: CASSQDIRAGGNTQYF
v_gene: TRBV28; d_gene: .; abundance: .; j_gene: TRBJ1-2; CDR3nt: TGTGCCAGCACGACTCAGGGGCTAACCTATGGCTACACCTTC; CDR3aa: CASTTQGLTYGYTF
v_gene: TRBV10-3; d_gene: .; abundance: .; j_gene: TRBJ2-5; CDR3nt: TGTGCCATCAGTGCAGGGGGGGCCCTAGGGACACCACTGGTGCAGACCCAGTACTTC; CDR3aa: CAISAGGALGTPLVQTQYF
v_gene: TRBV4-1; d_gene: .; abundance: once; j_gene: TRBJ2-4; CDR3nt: TGCGCCAGCAGCCAAGTCTCCGTCAGGCTTGCCAGAAACATTCAGTACTTC; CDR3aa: CASSQVSVRLARNIQYF
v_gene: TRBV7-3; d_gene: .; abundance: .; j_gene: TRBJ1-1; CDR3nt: TGTGCCAGCAGCCTATTAGGGGGTGCCCTCGGCACTGAAGCTTTCTTT; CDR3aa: CASSLLGGALGTEAFF
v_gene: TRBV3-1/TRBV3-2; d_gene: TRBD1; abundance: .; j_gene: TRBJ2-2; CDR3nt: TGTGCCAGCAGACCTTCGGACAGGGAATCCGGGGAGCTGTTTTTT; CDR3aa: CASRPSDRESGELFF
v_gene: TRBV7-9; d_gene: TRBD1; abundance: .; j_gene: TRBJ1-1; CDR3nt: TGTGCCAGCAGCGGAAAGACAGGGTCCAACACTGAAGCTTTCTTT; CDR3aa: CASSGKTGSNTEAFF
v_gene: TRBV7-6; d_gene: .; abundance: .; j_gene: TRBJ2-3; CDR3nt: TGTGCCAGCAGCTTAGCGTCCGGGACTGCGGAGACAGATACGCAGTATTTT; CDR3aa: CASSLASGTAETDTQYF
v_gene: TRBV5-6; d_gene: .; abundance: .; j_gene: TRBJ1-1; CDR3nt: TGTGCCAGCAGCGTCCCACCGGGAAAGAACACTGAAGCTTTCTTT; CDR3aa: CASSVPPGKNTEAFF
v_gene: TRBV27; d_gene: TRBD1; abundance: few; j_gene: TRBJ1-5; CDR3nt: TGTGCCAGCAGCCGTGGGACAGCTAGCAATCAGCCCCAGCATTTT; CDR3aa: CASSRGTASNQPQHF
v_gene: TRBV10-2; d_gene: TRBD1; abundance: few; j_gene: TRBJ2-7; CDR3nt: TGCGCCAGCAGTGATACGGGACAGGACGTAGGCGAGCAGTACTTC; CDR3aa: CASSDTGQDVGEQYF
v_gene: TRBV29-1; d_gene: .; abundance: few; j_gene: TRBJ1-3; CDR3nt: TGCAGCGTCGAAGACAGTAGCTCTGGAAACACCATATATTTT; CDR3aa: CSVEDSSSGNTIYF
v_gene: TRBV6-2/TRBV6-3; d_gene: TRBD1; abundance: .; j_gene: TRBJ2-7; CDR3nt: TGTGCCAGCAGTTCCATCAGGGGGTTGGGGGAGCAGTACTTC; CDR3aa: CASSSIRGLGEQYF
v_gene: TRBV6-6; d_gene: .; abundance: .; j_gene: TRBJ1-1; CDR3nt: TGTGCCAGCAGTGTACAGTCTTACACTGAAGCTTTCTTT; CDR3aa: CASSVQSYTEAFF
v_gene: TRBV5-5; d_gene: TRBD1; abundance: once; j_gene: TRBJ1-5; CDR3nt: TGTGCCAGCAGCAGAGGGGGCGCGACGGGAAATCAGCCCCAGCATTTT; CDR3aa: CASSRGGATGNQPQHF
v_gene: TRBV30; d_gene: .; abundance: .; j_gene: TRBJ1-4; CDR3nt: TGTGCCCGAAACAGGGATTTCGGAGAAAAACTGTTTTTT; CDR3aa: CARNRDFGEKLFF
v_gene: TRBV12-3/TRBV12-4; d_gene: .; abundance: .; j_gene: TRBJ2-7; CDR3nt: TGTGCCAGCAGTCCCCGTGAAGACTACGAGCAGTACTTC; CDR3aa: CASSPREDYEQYF
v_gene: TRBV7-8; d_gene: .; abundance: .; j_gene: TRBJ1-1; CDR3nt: TGTGCCAGCAGCTTAGCCGGGGGAAAGAACACTGAAGCTTTCTTT; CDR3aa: CASSLAGGKNTEAFF
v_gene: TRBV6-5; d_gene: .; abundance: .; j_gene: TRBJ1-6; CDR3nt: TGTGCCAGCAGCCCCGGGGGCTACAATAATTCACCCCTCCACTTT; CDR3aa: CASSPGGYNNSPLHF
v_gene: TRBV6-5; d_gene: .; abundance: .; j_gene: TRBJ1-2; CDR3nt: TGTGCCAGCACCTACCTGACAGGCGGTAACTATGGCTACACCTTC; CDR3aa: CASTYLTGGNYGYTF
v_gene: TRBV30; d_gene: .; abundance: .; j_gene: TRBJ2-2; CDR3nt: TGTGCCTGGAATGTGCGAGCCGGGGAGCTGTTTTTT; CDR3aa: CAWNVRAGELFF
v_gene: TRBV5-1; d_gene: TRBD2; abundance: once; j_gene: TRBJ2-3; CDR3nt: TGCGCCAGCAGGGACGGGACTAGCGGGGATACGCAGTATTTT; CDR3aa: CASRDGTSGDTQYF
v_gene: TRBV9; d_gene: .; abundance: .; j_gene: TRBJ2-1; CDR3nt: TGTGCCAGCAGCCCGAGAGGGGGTGGTACGGGCCTTAACAATGAGCAGTTCTTC; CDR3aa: CASSPRGGGTGLNNEQFF
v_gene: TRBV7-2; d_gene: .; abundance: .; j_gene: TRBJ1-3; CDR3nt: TGTGCCAGCAGCTTAGGGACCCACGGAAACACCATATATTTT; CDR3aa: CASSLGTHGNTIYF
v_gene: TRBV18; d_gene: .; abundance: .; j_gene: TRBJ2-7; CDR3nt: TGTGCCAGCTCACGACCCGACAGCTCCTACGAGCAGTACTTC; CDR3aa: CASSRPDSSYEQYF
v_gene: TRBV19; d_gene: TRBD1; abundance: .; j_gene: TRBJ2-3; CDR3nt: TGTGCCAGTAGAGGGACAGATAGATCCCCAGATACGCAGTATTTT; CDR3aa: CASRGTDRSPDTQYF
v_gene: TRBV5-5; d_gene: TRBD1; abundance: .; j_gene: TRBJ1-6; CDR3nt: TGTGCCAGCAGTGGACAGGAGCGGTCACCCCTCCACTTT; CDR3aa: CASSGQERSPLHF
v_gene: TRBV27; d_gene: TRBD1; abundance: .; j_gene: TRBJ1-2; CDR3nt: TGTGCCAGCAGCCGGGACAGGGATCGCGGCTACACCTTC; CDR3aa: CASSRDRDRGYTF
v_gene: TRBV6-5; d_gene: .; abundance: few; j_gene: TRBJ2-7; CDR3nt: TGTGCCAGCAGTTACACGGGGCCACCCTACGAGCAGTACTTC; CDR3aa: CASSYTGPPYEQYF
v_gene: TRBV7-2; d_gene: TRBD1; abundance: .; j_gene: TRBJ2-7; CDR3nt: TGTGCCAGCAGCTTAGCACGGACAGGGGAGGCCTACGAGCAGTACTTC; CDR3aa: CASSLARTGEAYEQYF
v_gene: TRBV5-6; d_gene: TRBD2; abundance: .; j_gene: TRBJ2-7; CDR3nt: TGTGCCAGCAGCTTGGACCGTGGGACTAGCGGGATGAGAGAGCAGTACTTC; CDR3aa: CASSLDRGTSGMREQYF
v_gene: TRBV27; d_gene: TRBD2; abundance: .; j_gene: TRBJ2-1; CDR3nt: TGTGCCAGCAGTTTAGGCGGGAGTCACAATGAGCAGTTCTTC; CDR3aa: CASSLGGSHNEQFF
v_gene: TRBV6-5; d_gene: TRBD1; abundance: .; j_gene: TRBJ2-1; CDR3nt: TGTGCCAGCAGTAGAACAGGGGATCCCTACAATGAGCAGTTCTTC; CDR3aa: CASSRTGDPYNEQFF
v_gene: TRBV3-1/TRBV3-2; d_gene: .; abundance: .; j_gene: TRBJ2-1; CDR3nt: TGTGCCAGCAGCCAGATACAACAACAGTTCTTC; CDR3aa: CASSQIQQQFF
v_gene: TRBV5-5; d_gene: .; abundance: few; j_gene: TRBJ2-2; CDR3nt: TGTGCCAGCAGGGTGGGTCCCCAAACCGGGGAGCTGTTTTTT; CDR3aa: CASRVGPQTGELFF
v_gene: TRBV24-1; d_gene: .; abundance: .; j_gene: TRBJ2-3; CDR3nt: TGTGCCACCAGTGAAACCAACACAGATACGCAGTATTTT; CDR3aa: CATSETNTDTQYF
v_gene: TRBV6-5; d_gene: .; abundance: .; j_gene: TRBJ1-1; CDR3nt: TGTGCCAGCAGCCCCGGGAACACTGAAGCTTTCTTT; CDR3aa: CASSPGNTEAFF